Presented here are 25 T cell receptor beta chains from one specimen sequenced in a study of cytomegalovirus exposure and HLA in healthy donors. Primers for the PCR totalled 60 Vbeta and 13 Jbeta. The assay was immunoSEQ multiplex PCR, and TCRdb's table has in-frame clones only and misses some. The sample lists about 83,000 clones, 65% to 80% occurring once. Sequenced input: PBMCs. Every receptor here comes from a man in his sixties in good health and CMV-seronegative.

This clone was recorded at least ten times. V usage is TRBV18 and J usage is TRBJ1-1; D is ambiguous. The length of the CDR3 is 11 residues. The germline V gene encodes CDR1 KGHSH and CDR2 LQKENI. The germline V and J ends were trimmed by 6 bases and 11 bases, with 13 bases remaining between them. In nucleotides, the CDR3 is TGTGCCAGCTCTCCGGGTTCGCTGGCTTTCTTT. Translation: CASSPGSLAFF. The full variable domain, its missing parts supplied by reference TRBV18 and TRBJ1-1, is NAGVMQNPRHLVRRRGQEARLRCSPMKGHSHVYWYRQLPEEGLKFMVYLQKENIIDESGMPKERFSAEFPKEGPSILRIQQVVRGDSAAYFCASSPGSLAFFGQGTRLTVV.

The CDR3 spells CASSTDRRSSPLHF. The CDR3 coding sequence is TGCGCCAGCAGTACCGACCGAAGGAGTTCACCCCTCCACTTT. This chain joins TRBV5-1 and TRBJ1-6; D gene uncertain. This CDR3 comprises 14 residues. From germline, CDR1 is SGHRS and CDR2 YFSETQ. V was cut by 5 bases and J by 9 bases, with 15 bases left in between.

V and J are TRBV5-1 and TRBJ2-2, with 11 bases lining up with TRBD2. Germline assignment: CDR1 SGHRS and CDR2 YFSETQ. V shed 0 bases, J shed 5 bases, and the junction held 6 bases outside the gene matches. The CDR3 consists of 17 residues. The CDR3 reads CASSLGRLAGNTGELFF. In DNA form, the CDR3 reads TGCGCCAGCAGCTTGGGGAGACTAGCGGGGAATACCGGGGAGCTGTTTTTT.

This clone was seen only once. The CDR3 sequence: CASSVEGQGDYNEQFF. DNA for the CDR3: TGTGCCAGCAGCGTAGAGGGGCAGGGTGACTACAATGAGCAGTTCTTC. The chain employs TRBV9 and TRBJ2-1, with TRBD1 as a possible D gene (5 bases). The CDR3 has 16 residues. Between the trimmed V and J ends, which lost 0 bases and 3 bases, there was a span of 13 bases. Germline CDR1 SGDLS, CDR2 YYNGEE.

The CDR3 spells CASSRRTRGETQYF. CDR3 coding DNA: TGTGCCAGCAGTCGCCGTACCCGGGGGGAGACCCAGTACTTC. The J gene is TRBJ2-5, the V gene TRBV6-5; perhaps TRBD2 as D (6 bases). The CDR3 length is 14 residues. Germline V lookup: CDR1 MNHEY, CDR2 SVGAGI. V gave up 5 bases and J gave up 5 bases, with 15 bases separating them.

This clone was seen only a few times. V is TRBV30 and J is TRBJ1-1; 9 nucleotides match TRBD1. The germline gives CDR1 GTSNPN, CDR2 SVGIG (reference sequence). CDR3 length: 13 amino acids. V dropped 4 bases and J dropped 9; count of bases not matched to a gene: 9. The CDR3 DNA follows: TGTGCCTGGATGGTAGGGGACAGGGTCCAAGCTTTCTTT. Amino acids: CAWMVGDRVQAFF.

This rearrangement joins TRBV2 to TRBJ2-7, with TRBD1 identical over 7 bases. This CDR3 has 13 residues. The germline gives CDR1 SNHLY, CDR2 FYNNEI. The V segment lost 6 bases and the J segment 2 bases; nucleotides outside the gene matches: 4. The CDR3 nucleotides read TGTGCCAGCAGCAGACAGGGAACCTACGAGCAGTACTTC. Protein sequence: CASSRQGTYEQYF. The entire variable domain, with the rest obtained from reference TRBV2 and TRBJ2-7, is as follows: EPEVTQTPSHQVTQMGQEVILRCVPISNHLYFYWYRQILGQKVEFLVSFYNNEISEKSEIFDDQFSVERPDGSNFTLKIRSTKLEDSAMYFCASSRQGTYEQYFGPGTRLTVT.

The V gene is TRBV6-5, the J gene TRBJ1-1, with 9 bases lining up with TRBD1. The CDR3 is 16 amino acids. Germline trimming cut 4 bases from V and 3 bases from J; bases unmatched to any gene: 9. The V gene's germline CDR1 is MNHEY and CDR2 SVGAGI. In DNA, the CDR3 is TGTGCCAGCAGTTCTACACCGGACAGGGGAGACACTGAAGCTTTCTTT. It yields the protein CASSSTPDRGDTEAFF.

This clone has just one count. This chain links TRBV18 with TRBJ2-5; 7 bases match TRBD2. The J call may not be correct, given that the DNA end is closer to TRBJ2-7. Per germline, CDR1 KGHSH and CDR2 LQKENI. The CDR3 covers 12 residues. In DNA form, the CDR3 reads TGTGCCAGCTCACCGGCGGGGGACGAGCAGTACTTC. Residues: CASSPAGDEQYF.

The chain joins TRBV9 to TRBJ2-3; 8 bases are a match to TRBD2. The ends lost 3 bases at V and 2 bases at J; junction bases unmatched: 5. The CDR3 length is 15 residues. Germline CDR1 is SGDLS and CDR2 is YYNGEE. The CDR3, as DNA: TGTGCCAGCAGCGCCAGCGGGGGTGACACAGATACGCAGTATTTT. Its translation: CASSASGGDTDTQYF.

This clone was detected a few times. The rearrangement uses TRBV9 and TRBJ2-1; TRBD1 aligns across 7 bases. The CDR3 is 15 residues long. V gave up 3 bases and J gave up 10 bases; unmatched junction bases: 13. Germline-derived CDR1 and CDR2 are SGDLS and YYNGEE. The CDR3 reads CASSGEGGRAREQFF. DNA of the CDR3: TGTGCCAGCAGCGGCGAAGGGGGCCGAGCTCGGGAGCAGTTCTTC.

The chain carries TRBV13 and TRBJ1-5; tentatively, D is TRBD1 (6 bases). From germline, CDR1 is PRHDT and CDR2 FYEKMQ (reference sequence). Deletions cut 0 bases from V and 10 bases from J, with 16 bases between. This CDR3 is 15 amino acids long. CDR3 DNA: TGTGCCAGCAGCTTAGGACAGGGCGGCGGAAAACCCCAGCATTTT. Encoded protein: CASSLGQGGGKPQHF.

The count of this clone is one. The chain links TRBV4-2 to TRBJ1-2; D gene ambiguous. Germline V CDR1 and CDR2: LGHNA, YNFKEQ. Trimming stripped 2 bases from V and 4 bases from J, with 20 bases between. The CDR3 spans 17 residues. The CDR3 DNA sequence: TGTGCCAGCAGCCAATCTGTCTCTGCAGGCAGAGCCTATGGCTACACCTTC. This codes for CASSQSVSAGRAYGYTF.

The chain links TRBV7-9 to TRBJ1-1, with D possibly being TRBD1 (5 bases). CDR1 and CDR2 from the germline V gene are SEHNR and FQNEAQ (reference sequence). V lost 1 base to trimming and J lost 4 bases, with 10 bases between them. The length of the CDR3 is 14 residues. The CDR3 nucleotides are TGTGCCAGCAGCTTAGAGGGGTGGCGCACTGAAGCTTTCTTT. Protein: CASSLEGWRTEAFF.

The chain recombines TRBV2 with TRBJ2-2; 10 positions match TRBD2. The length of the CDR3 is 16 residues. Looked up from germline, CDR1 is SNHLY and CDR2 is FYNNEI. Trimming cost V 6 bases and J 2 bases; bases outside gene matches: 6. The CDR3 reads CASSGSGGRNTGELFF. The CDR3 DNA reads TGTGCCAGCAGCGGTAGCGGGGGGCGTAACACCGGGGAGCTGTTTTTT.

The rearrangement joins TRBV20-1 to TRBJ1-1; D is undetermined. Germline values: CDR1 DFQATT, CDR2 SNEGSKA (reference sequence). V was trimmed by 5 bases and J by 5 bases, leaving 9 bases between them. The CDR3 has 11 amino acids. The CDR3 spells CSAPEDTEAFF. The DNA of the CDR3 is TGCAGTGCTCCTGAGGATACTGAAGCTTTCTTT.

This chain uses TRBV19 with TRBJ1-2; no firm D call. Per the germline V gene, CDR1 is LNHDA and CDR2 is SQIVND (reference sequence). The CDR3 runs to 12 residues. V was shortened by 5 bases and J by 7 bases, with 11 bases between the two germline ends. The CDR3 reads CASSSGLGGYTF. The CDR3 DNA sequence: TGTGCCAGTAGTTCAGGACTAGGTGGCTACACCTTC.

The gene calls are TRBV19 and TRBJ2-7, with D possibly being TRBD2 (5 bases). The CDR3 spans 11 residues. The V and J ends lost 11 bases and 3 bases respectively, with 11 bases between them. The germline V gene has CDR1 LNHDA and CDR2 SQIVND (reference sequence). The CDR3 spells CASGDYYEQYF. Written as DNA, the CDR3 is TGTGCCTCAGGCGACTACTACGAGCAGTACTTC.

The J gene is TRBJ2-1, the V gene TRBV6-5; 9 bases agree with TRBD2. This CDR3 contains 13 residues. Germline V gene sequence: CDR1 MNHEY, CDR2 SVGAGI. V trimming: 5 bases; J trimming: 9 bases; junction bases outside the gene matches: 5. Here the CDR3 DNA reads TGTGCCAGCAGTCGTAGCGGGGGTCGTGAGCAGTTCTTC. Residues: CASSRSGGREQFF.

This clone showed up just once. This rearrangement joins TRBV6-1 to TRBJ1-6, with TRBD1 matching 11 bases. This CDR3 has 15 residues. Germline CDR1 reads MNHNS; CDR2 reads SASEGT. V dropped 5 bases and J dropped 9; count of bases not matched to a gene: 6. The CDR3 DNA follows: TGTGCCAGCAGTCAGGCCGGGACAGGGGGTTCACCCCTCCACTTT. Its translation: CASSQAGTGGSPLHF.

The rearrangement uses TRBV5-6 and TRBJ2-7; TRBD2 matches at 13 bases. There are 16 residues in the CDR3. The V and J ends lost 2 bases and 6 bases, in that order; junction bases with no gene match: 8. Germline CDR1 and CDR2: SGHDT and YYEEEE. CDR3 sequence (DNA): TGTGCCAGCAGCTTCCCTAGACTAGCGGGGGGCGCCGAGCAGTACTTC. Translated, it gives CASSFPRLAGGAEQYF.

V gene TRBV2 combines with J gene TRBJ1-4, with D possibly matching TRBD1 (5 bases). Trimming left V 1 base short and J 0 bases short, with 12 bases between. The length of the CDR3 is 17 residues. CDR1 and CDR2 from the germline V gene are SNHLY and FYNNEI. Here the CDR3 DNA reads TGTGCCAGCAGTGAAGGGCAGGGATTTGCAACTAATGAAAAACTGTTTTTT. Amino acid sequence: CASSEGQGFATNEKLFF.

The genes are TRBV7-3 and TRBJ1-1; D is unclear. Trimming left V 4 bases short and J 11 bases short, with 17 bases between. This CDR3 has 13 residues. Germline values: CDR1 SGHTA, CDR2 FQGTGA. CDR3 sequence (DNA): TGTGCCAGCAGCTCCACCCGGGTAACCACTGCTTTCTTT. Its translation is CASSSTRVTTAFF.

The genes are TRBV6-1 and TRBJ1-6; 9 positions agree with TRBD1. The CDR3 loop spans 14 amino acids. Germline CDR1 and CDR2: MNHNS and SASEGT. V shed 5 bases and J 9 bases; nucleotides not matched to a gene: 5. The CDR3 region has the DNA TGTGCCAGCAGTAGGGACAGGGCTGCTTCACCCCTCCACTTT. It is translated as CASSRDRAASPLHF.

On this clone itself: At one boundary the junction diverges from the germline segment, which might be a read error. Other DNA sequences of this sample code for an identical CDR3. CDR3 residues: CASSSHLSSTDTQYF. CDR3 DNA: TGTGCCAGCAGTTCCCATCTATCTAGCACGGATACGCAGTATTTT. The V call is TRBV5-4, the J call TRBJ2-3, with D perhaps TRBD2 (5 bases). Germline CDR1 SGHNT, CDR2 YYREEE (reference sequence). The CDR3 extends over 15 amino acids.